This T cell receptor beta chain is from a study of blood T cell repertoires in COVID-19. Donors in Cohort 3 counted as recovered after two negative PCRs, clearance, or symptom resolution. The assay was immunoSEQ multiplex PCR, and TCRdb's table has in-frame clones only and misses some. The data hold about 300,000 clones, with 70% to 90% observed a single time. The CDR3 runs to 16 residues. Trimming removed 8 bases from V and 7 bases from J; junction bases left unmatched: 12. CDR1 is ENHRY and CDR2 is SYGVKD in the germline V gene. Sequenced input: PBMCs or T cells enriched from blood (not recorded which). The rearrangement joins TRBV10-3 to TRBJ2-6; 9 bases are shared with TRBD1. The origin of this receptor is a young man who had recovered from COVID-19. DNA of the CDR3: TGTGCCATCGGAATCACCCCGGGACAGGGTGCCAACGTCCTGACTTTC. This sequence encodes CAIGITPGQGANVLTF.